The TCR beta chain under discussion was sequenced for a study of T cell changes during pregnancy in multiple sclerosis. This clone was recorded only once. CDR1 ENHRY and CDR2 SYGVKD come from the germline V gene. The CDR3 has 16 amino acids. With 0 bases removed from V and 2 bases from J, the gap between germline ends came to 10 bases. Sequencing was performed with immunoSEQ multiplex PCR; in TCRdb, only in-frame clones are kept and a portion is missing. In the table there are about 80,000 clones, around 90% of which are singletons. The sequencing here drew on peripheral blood, taken before pregnancy. V and J are TRBV10-3 and TRBJ2-2, with TRBD2 as a possible D gene (6 bases). The receptor's source is a female donor with multiple sclerosis, enrolled in a pregnancy study. CDR3 sequence: CAISESLGLNTGELFF. The CDR3, as DNA: TGTGCCATCAGTGAGTCGCTGGGACTTAACACCGGGGAGCTGTTTTTT.